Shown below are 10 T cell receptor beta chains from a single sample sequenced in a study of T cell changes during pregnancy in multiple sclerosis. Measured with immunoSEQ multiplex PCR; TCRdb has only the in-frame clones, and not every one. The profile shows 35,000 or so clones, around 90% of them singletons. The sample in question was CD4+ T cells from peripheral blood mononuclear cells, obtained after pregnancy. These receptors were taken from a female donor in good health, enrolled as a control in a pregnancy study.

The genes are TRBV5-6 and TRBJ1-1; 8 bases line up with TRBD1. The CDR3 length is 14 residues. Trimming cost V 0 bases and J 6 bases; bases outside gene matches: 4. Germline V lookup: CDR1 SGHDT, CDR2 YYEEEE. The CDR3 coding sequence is TGTGCCAGCAGCTTGGAGGCAGGGGGCTCTGAAGCTTTCTTT. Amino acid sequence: CASSLEAGGSEAFF.

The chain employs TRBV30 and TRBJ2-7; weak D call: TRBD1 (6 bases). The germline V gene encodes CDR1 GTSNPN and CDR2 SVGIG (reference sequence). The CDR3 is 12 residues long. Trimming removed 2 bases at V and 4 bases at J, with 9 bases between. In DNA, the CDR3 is TGTGCCTGGAGTCAAACAGGGTACGAGCAGTACTTC. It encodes CAWSQTGYEQYF. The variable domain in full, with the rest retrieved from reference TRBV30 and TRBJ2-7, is SQTIHQWPATLVQPVGSPLSLECTVEGTSNPNLYWYRQAAGRGLQLLFYSVGIGQISSEVPQNLSASRPQDRQFILSSKKLLLSDSGFYLCAWSQTGYEQYFGPGTRLTVT.

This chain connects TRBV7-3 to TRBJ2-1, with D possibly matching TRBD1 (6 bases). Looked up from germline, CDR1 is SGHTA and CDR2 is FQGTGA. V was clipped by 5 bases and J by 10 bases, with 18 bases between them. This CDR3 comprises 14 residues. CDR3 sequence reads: CASSPRLRGSEQFF. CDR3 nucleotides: TGTGCCAGCAGCCCCCGTTTAAGGGGGAGCGAGCAGTTCTTC.

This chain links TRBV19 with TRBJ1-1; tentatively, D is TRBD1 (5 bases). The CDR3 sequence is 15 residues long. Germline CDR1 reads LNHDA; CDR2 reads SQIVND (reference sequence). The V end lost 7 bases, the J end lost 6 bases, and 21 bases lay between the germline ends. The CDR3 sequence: CASTPGVSSAAEAFF. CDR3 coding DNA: TGTGCCAGTACCCCGGGGGTTTCAAGCGCGGCTGAAGCTTTCTTT. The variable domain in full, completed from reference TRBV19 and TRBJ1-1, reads DGGITQSPKYLFRKEGQNVTLSCEQNLNHDAMYWYRQDPGQGLRLIYYSQIVNDFQKGDIAEGYSVSREKKESFPLTVTSAQKNPTAFYLCASTPGVSSAAEAFFGQGTRLTVV.

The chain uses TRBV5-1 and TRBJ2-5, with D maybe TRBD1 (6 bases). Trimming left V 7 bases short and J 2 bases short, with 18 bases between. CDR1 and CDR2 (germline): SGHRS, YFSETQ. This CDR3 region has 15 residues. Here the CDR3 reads CASHRTVQQQETQYF. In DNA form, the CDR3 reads TGCGCCAGCCATAGGACAGTACAACAACAAGAGACCCAGTACTTC.

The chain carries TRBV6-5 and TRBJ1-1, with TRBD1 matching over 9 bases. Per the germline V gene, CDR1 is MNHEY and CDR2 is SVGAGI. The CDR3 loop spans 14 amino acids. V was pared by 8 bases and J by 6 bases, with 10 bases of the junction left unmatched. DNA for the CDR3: TGTGCCAGCTTTCGTGGGACAGGGTACCCTGAAGCTTTCTTT. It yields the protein CASFRGTGYPEAFF.

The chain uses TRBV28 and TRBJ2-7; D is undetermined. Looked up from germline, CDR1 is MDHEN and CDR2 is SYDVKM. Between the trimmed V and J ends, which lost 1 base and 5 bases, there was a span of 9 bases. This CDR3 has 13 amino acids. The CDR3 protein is CASSLSVKHEQYF. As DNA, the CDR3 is TGTGCCAGCAGTTTATCGGTAAAACACGAGCAGTACTTC.

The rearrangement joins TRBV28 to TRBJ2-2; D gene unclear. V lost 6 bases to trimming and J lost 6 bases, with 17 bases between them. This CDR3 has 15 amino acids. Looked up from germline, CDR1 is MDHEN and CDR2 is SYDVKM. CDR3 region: CASRYPGKPAGELFF. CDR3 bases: TGTGCCAGCAGGTACCCAGGCAAACCGGCCGGGGAGCTGTTTTTT.

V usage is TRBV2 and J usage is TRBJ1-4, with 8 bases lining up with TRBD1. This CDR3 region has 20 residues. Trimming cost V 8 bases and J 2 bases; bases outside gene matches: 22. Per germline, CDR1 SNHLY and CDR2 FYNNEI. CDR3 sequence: CASCARAGGVNGATNEKLFF. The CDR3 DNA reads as TGTGCCAGCTGCGCTCGTGCAGGGGGCGTTAACGGGGCGACTAATGAAAAACTGTTTTTT.

This chain's CDR3 is CASSSGVRPSYEQYF. Here the CDR3 DNA reads TGTGCCAGCAGCTCCGGGGTCAGGCCATCCTACGAGCAGTACTTC. V usage is TRBV11-1 and J usage is TRBJ2-7, with TRBD2 as a possible D gene (5 bases). The CDR3 runs 15 residues. Trimming pared 4 bases from V and 1 base from J, leaving 14 bases between. Germline CDR1 SGHAT, CDR2 FQDESV (reference sequence).